These 27 T cell receptor beta chains share one sample of origin, sequenced in a study of T-cell memory formation after mild COVID-19 (dated by TCRdb to the early 2020s). The library was obtained by 5' RACE. Instrument on record: Illumina NovaSeq 6000. TCRdb trimmed the raw reads at Q25, called clones with MiXCR and kept productive beta chains. Rows merge per CDR3 protein into single entries with the most common DNA and genes. The sample includes approximately 260,000 distinct CDR3 sequences, with over 15% observed a single time. The top ten hold roughly a fifth of the sample. Sequenced input: PBMCs or a T cell subset sorted from them (not recorded which). The receptors shown here come from a man aged 18-30 years who had mild COVID-19 (a few samples of this study predate the infection). The sample titles of this study are shuffled in the database, so cell type and time point are left out; the donor was told from shared clones.

The chain is built from TRBV6-6 and TRBJ2-3; possible D gene TRBD2, 6 bases. The V end lost 2 bases, the J end lost 3 bases, and 18 bases lay between the germline ends. The CDR3 loop spans 17 amino acids. CDR1 is MNHNY, CDR2 SVGAGI, per germline (reference sequence). CDR3 residues: CASSYPVRDSITDTQYF. CDR3 DNA sequence: TGTGCCAGCAGTTACCCCGTCCGGGACTCTATAACAGATACGCAGTATTTT.

The genes are TRBV4-1 and TRBJ1-2; TRBD1 matches at 9 bases. This CDR3 spans 15 amino acids. Germline loops: CDR1 MGHRA, CDR2 YSYEKL. V lost 5 bases, J lost 5 bases, and 9 bases stayed unmatched. CDR3 DNA sequence: TGCGCCAGCAGCACGCCGGGACAGGGTGTTTATGGCTACACCTTC. Translated: CASSTPGQGVYGYTF.

This clonotype was seen more than once but under ten times. The CDR3 DNA follows: TGTGCCAGCAGTTTTGACGGGGGGAGAGCTTTCTTT. This translates into CASSFDGGRAFF. The rearrangement joins TRBV12-3 or TRBV12-4 to TRBJ1-1; D might be TRBD1 (5 bases). The V and J ends lost 3 bases and 10 bases respectively, with 12 bases between them. This CDR3 has 12 residues.

V is TRBV29-1 and J is TRBJ1-1; 7 bases line up with TRBD1. The CDR3 covers 13 residues. The V gene end was trimmed by 7 bases and the J gene end by 2 bases; junction bases not matched to a gene: 7. Germline CDR1 and CDR2: SQVTM and ANQGSEA. In DNA form, the CDR3 reads TGCAGCGACGAAGGGGACAGTAACACTGAAGCTTTCTTT. This sequence encodes CSDEGDSNTEAFF.

This sequence joins TRBV20-1 and TRBJ2-2; D call uncertain. Germline loops: CDR1 DFQATT, CDR2 SNEGSKA (reference sequence). Deletions cut 3 bases from V and 4 bases from J, with 12 bases between. This CDR3 is 14 amino acids long. As DNA, the CDR3 is TGCAGTGCTAGGGTCCCCGGGTCCACCGGGGAGCTGTTTTTT. Translation gives CSARVPGSTGELFF.

This clonotype has ten or more counts. V and J are TRBV28 and TRBJ2-5; perhaps D is TRBD1 or TRBD2 (5 bases each). Trimming pared 7 bases from V and 3 bases from J, leaving 12 bases between. Germline CDR1 and CDR2: MDHEN and SYDVKM. The CDR3 loop spans 13 amino acids. The CDR3 here is CASTLGGKETQYF. The DNA for the CDR3 is TGTGCCAGCACCCTTGGGGGAAAAGAGACCCAGTACTTC.

This clonotype has ten or more counts. The rearrangement joins TRBV20-1 to TRBJ1-5; D is uncertain. The CDR3 consists of 14 residues. Germline V gene lookup returns CDR1 DFQATT and CDR2 SNEGSKA (reference sequence). Between the trimmed V and J ends, which lost 1 base and 1 base, there was a span of 8 bases. This CDR3 reads CSARAGSSNQPQHF. DNA of the CDR3: TGCAGTGCTAGAGCCGGGTCGAGCAATCAGCCCCAGCATTTT.

This rearrangement joins TRBV5-1 to TRBJ2-3; a possible D gene is TRBD2 (6 bases). Germline V gene lookup returns CDR1 SGHRS and CDR2 YFSETQ. V lost 3 bases and J lost 6, with 17 bases in between. The CDR3 spans 15 residues. CDR3 DNA: TGCGCCAGCAGCTCGCCGGGACTTCAATGGGATACGCAGTATTTT. Translation: CASSSPGLQWDTQYF.

This sequence joins TRBV14 and TRBJ2-3; D ambiguous. This CDR3 spans 9 amino acids. Looked up from germline, CDR1 is SGHDN and CDR2 is FVKESK. The CDR3 sequence: CAVRDTQYF. For the CDR3, the DNA is TGTGCTGTCCGGGATACGCAGTATTTT.

The sample holds a few counts of this clonotype. The rearrangement uses TRBV2 and TRBJ2-3; unclear D gene. CDR1 and CDR2 from the germline V gene are SNHLY and FYNNEI. The CDR3 loop spans 13 amino acids. The V gene lost 7 bases and the J gene lost 4 bases, with 12 bases spanning the gap. The CDR3, as DNA: TGTGCCAGCACTCGCTCGGTCGCAGATACGCAGTATTTT. The encoded protein is CASTRSVADTQYF.

This clonotype was observed at least ten times. The chain is built from TRBV7-9 and TRBJ2-5, with D uncertain. The CDR3 is 14 amino acids. V lost 5 bases and J 1 base, leaving 11 bases between the germline ends. In germline, CDR1 is SEHNR, CDR2 FQNEAQ (reference sequence). The CDR3 DNA reads TGTGCCAGCAGCCCAACCGCGAGCCAAGAGACCCAGTACTTC. Encoded protein: CASSPTASQETQYF.

V usage is TRBV5-6 and J usage is TRBJ2-4, with TRBD2 matching 7 bases. Germline V lookup: CDR1 SGHDT, CDR2 YYEEEE. The CDR3 has 22 residues. J gave up 0 bases and V 1 base, and 22 bases lay outside the gene matches. For the CDR3, the DNA is TGTGCCAGCAGCTTGTGGGCCGTGGGGCGGGGGATCGATACGGGAGCCAAAAACATTCAGTACTTC. Amino acid sequence: CASSLWAVGRGIDTGAKNIQYF. Combining the CDR3 with reference TRBV5-6 and TRBJ2-4 gives the whole variable domain DAGVTQSPTHLIKTRGQQVTLRCSPKSGHDTVSWYQQALGQGPQFIFQYYEEEERQRGNFPDRFSGHQFPNYSSELNVNALLLGDSALYLCASSLWAVGRGIDTGAKNIQYFGAGTRLSVL.

This clonotype came up a few times. The genes are TRBV12-3 or TRBV12-4 and TRBJ2-3, with unresolved D. V lost 4 bases to trimming and J lost 0 bases, with 5 bases between them. The length of the CDR3 is 13 residues. This CDR3 is CASSWGSTDTQYF. The CDR3, as DNA: TGTGCCAGCAGTTGGGGAAGCACAGATACGCAGTATTTT.

The table lists this clonotype with many counts. The chain recombines TRBV4-1 with TRBJ2-1; tentative D call: TRBD1 (5 bases). The CDR3 has 15 amino acids. Trimming pared 3 bases from V and 5 bases from J, leaving 14 bases between. CDR1 and CDR2 (germline): MGHRA, YSYEKL. CDR3 DNA sequence: TGCGCCAGCAGCCACCCCTTAATCAGGGACAATGAGCAGTTCTTC. Its protein product is CASSHPLIRDNEQFF.

The J gene is TRBJ1-3, the V gene TRBV5-5; possible D gene TRBD1, 5 bases. The CDR3 has 15 residues. In germline, CDR1 is SGHKS, CDR2 YYEKEE (reference sequence). Trimming left V 0 bases short and J 4 bases short, with 11 bases between. CDR3 in DNA: TGTGCCAGCAGCTTGGATCGGGACCGGGGAAACACCATATATTTT. Residues: CASSLDRDRGNTIYF.

This clonotype turned up a few times. This rearrangement joins TRBV4-1 to TRBJ1-2; 7 nucleotides line up with TRBD1. This CDR3 has 14 residues. Germline V lookup: CDR1 MGHRA, CDR2 YSYEKL. V dropped 4 bases and J dropped 2; count of bases not matched to a gene: 4. The CDR3 nucleotides read TGCGCCAGCAGCCGACCGGACAGGAACTATGGCTACACCTTC. Protein: CASSRPDRNYGYTF.

This chain links TRBV9 with TRBJ2-5; D gene uncertain. The CDR3 spans 15 residues. Germline V gene data show CDR1 as SGDLS and CDR2 as YYNGEE. Between the trimmed V and J ends, which lost 0 bases and 5 bases, there was a span of 14 bases. The CDR3 DNA reads as TGTGCCAGCAGCGTAGCGGACCAGGCCCCCGAGACCCAGTACTTC. Translating it yields CASSVADQAPETQYF.

The chain couples TRBV12-3 or TRBV12-4 to TRBJ1-2; TRBD1 matches at 12 bases. CDR3 length equals 16 residues. The V and J ends lost 5 bases and 5 bases, in that order; junction bases with no gene match: 9. Written as DNA, the CDR3 is TGTGCCAGCAGTCGGGACAGGGGGCAGAGGCTATATGGCTACACCTTC. Its protein is CASSRDRGQRLYGYTF.

The CDR3 spells CSAGTYLNEQFF. CDR3 bases: TGCAGTGCTGGGACCTACTTGAATGAGCAGTTCTTC. The rearrangement joins TRBV20-1 to TRBJ2-1; D assignment may be TRBD1 or TRBD2 (5 bases each). The germline V gene has CDR1 DFQATT and CDR2 SNEGSKA (reference sequence). The V end was cut by 5 bases, the J end by 7 bases, with 12 bases between. This CDR3 region has 12 residues.

This clonotype has a count of ten or more. The genes are TRBV24-1 and TRBJ2-5; 8 positions match TRBD1. Trimming removed 4 bases from V and 5 bases from J; junction bases left unmatched: 2. Germline V gene sequence: CDR1 KGHDR, CDR2 SFDVKD. The CDR3 is 13 amino acids. The chain's CDR3 is CATSENRGETQYF. The CDR3 nucleotides read TGTGCCACCAGTGAGAACAGGGGGGAGACCCAGTACTTC.

V usage is TRBV29-1 and J usage is TRBJ1-1; TRBD1 matches at 7 bases. The J segment lost 2 bases and the V segment lost 6 bases, leaving 9 bases of the junction unmatched. The CDR3 spans 14 residues. Per the germline V gene, CDR1 is SQVTM and CDR2 is ANQGSEA. CDR3 bases: TGCAGCGTCGTACAGGGGTCAGTAAACACTGAAGCTTTCTTT. Its translation is CSVVQGSVNTEAFF. Full variable domain (missing parts from reference TRBV29-1 and TRBJ1-1): SAVISQKPSRDICQRGTSLTIQCQVDSQVTMMFWYRQQPGQSLTLIATANQGSEATYESGFVIDKFPISRPNLTFSTLTVSNMSPEDSSIYLCSVVQGSVNTEAFFGQGTRLTVV.

This clonotype has a handful of counts. The CDR3 DNA sequence: TGTGCCACCAGTGATTGGAGGGACAGTACGCAGTATTTT. This sequence encodes CATSDWRDSTQYF. The chain combines TRBV24-1 with TRBJ2-3, with D possibly TRBD1 on 7 matching bases. This CDR3 is built from 13 residues. Germline assignment: CDR1 KGHDR and CDR2 SFDVKD. Trimming left V 2 bases short and J 8 bases short, with 10 bases between.

The chain joins TRBV4-1 to TRBJ2-1, with 9 bases lining up with TRBD1. V lost 1 base and J lost 4; bases outside the gene matches: 20. The germline V gene encodes CDR1 MGHRA and CDR2 YSYEKL. The CDR3 has 21 residues. CDR3 loop: CASSQAFSHLGETGGYNEQFF. The CDR3 coding sequence is TGCGCCAGCAGCCAAGCCTTTTCGCACCTGGGCGAGACAGGGGGATACAATGAGCAGTTCTTC.

This clonotype turned up a few times. The rearrangement links TRBV6-5 to TRBJ2-7; maybe TRBD2 (7 bases). This CDR3 region has 14 residues. CDR1 is MNHEY and CDR2 is SVGAGI in the germline V gene. Trimming shortened V by 2 bases and J by 6 bases, and 14 bases separated the two germline ends. Here the CDR3 reads CASSYEGGLSEQYF. CDR3 coding DNA: TGTGCCAGCAGTTACGAGGGGGGGCTCTCCGAGCAGTACTTC.

This chain uses TRBV18 with TRBJ2-6; D remains ambiguous. With 0 bases removed from V and 2 bases from J, the gap between germline ends came to 8 bases. The CDR3 loop spans 16 amino acids. CDR1 and CDR2 from the germline V gene are KGHSH and LQKENI. The CDR3 is CASSPPGLAGANVLTF. The CDR3 bases are TGTGCCAGCTCACCACCGGGTCTGGCTGGGGCCAACGTCCTGACTTTC.

V and J are TRBV27 and TRBJ2-7; 7 bases fit TRBD1. Per the germline V gene, CDR1 is MNHEY and CDR2 is SMNVEV (reference sequence). CDR3 length: 15 amino acids. The V gene end was trimmed by 4 bases and the J gene end by 2 bases; junction bases not matched to a gene: 8. The CDR3 loop is CASSSTGFTPYEQYF. The CDR3 nucleotides read TGTGCCAGCAGTTCGACAGGGTTTACCCCCTACGAGCAGTACTTC.

The chain has TRBV6-4 and TRBJ1-2; 9 positions match TRBD1. Per the germline V gene, CDR1 is MRHNA and CDR2 is SNTAGT. The V segment lost 6 bases and the J segment 7 bases; nucleotides outside the gene matches: 9. The CDR3 is 14 amino acids. The CDR3 here is CASRGQGGFGGYTF. DNA for the CDR3: TGTGCCAGCAGGGGACAGGGAGGATTTGGTGGCTACACCTTC.